This T cell receptor beta chain was identified during a study of identical twins. Study findings and constraints: Within beta out-of-frame sequences, the excess sharing observed between twins was weaker. Invariant populations such as MAIT and iNKT cells could partly muddle zero-insertion analyses.

Of note for this clonotype: Its antigen is unidentified. The germline gene is not matched at one end of the junction; a read error may be the cause.

The donor group consisted entirely of healthy Caucasians. Each CDR3 protein gets one entry after TCRdb re-called the 5' RACE reads with MiXCR. The sample comprises 250,000 or so distinct CDR3 sequences, roughly 13% of which are singletons, and approximately 4% rests with the top ten. The sample also formed part of further work on yellow fever vaccine responses in identical twins. That study reports: A vaccine T cell response that seemed partly convergent and partly personalized was reported in twins.

Source material: memory (CD45RO+) T cells sorted from blood. The origin of this receptor is a woman aged 18 to 35 in good health.

CDR3 region: CASRLGPLLVNTGELFF. The CDR3 DNA reads TGCGCCAGCAGATTGGGTCCGTTGTTGGTGAACACCGGGGAGCTGTTTTTT. The V call is TRBV5-1, the J call TRBJ2-2; D remains unclear. The CDR3 sequence is 17 residues long. Germline V gene lookup returns CDR1 SGHRS and CDR2 YFSETQ.